This is a list of T cell receptor beta chains from one sample in a study of cytomegalovirus exposure and HLA in healthy donors. Method: immunoSEQ multiplex PCR; TCRdb's copy keeps in-frame clones and lacks some. The sample has under 250,000 clones; roughly 84% are singletons. Specimen: PBMCs. The receptor source for this set is a boy aged 2 to 9 in good health and CMV-seronegative. The CDR3 runs from the conserved cysteine through the conserved F or W. A D gene is named only where the DNA matches it firmly. Rows may omit the clone size; those that give it use once, few, many or a size class.

abundance,v_gene,d_gene,j_gene,CDR3aa,CDR3nt
NA,TRBV18,TRBD2,TRBJ2-1,CASSPGRERDNEQFF,TGTGCCAGCTCACCAGGGCGGGAGAGGGACAATGAGCAGTTCTTC
NA,TRBV12-5,NA,TRBJ1-3,CASDLQGIGNTIYF,TGTGCTAGTGATTTGCAGGGAATTGGAAACACCATATATTTT
NA,TRBV7-9,NA,TRBJ2-3,CASVPLGTDTQYF,TGTGCCAGCGTCCCTCTTGGCACAGATACGCAGTATTTT
few,TRBV4-1,TRBD1,TRBJ2-2,CASGAPGQGANTGELFF,TGCGCCAGCGGGGCCCCGGGACAGGGGGCGAACACCGGGGAGCTGTTTTTT
NA,TRBV6-1,NA,TRBJ1-5,CASSDPDAGQGNQPQHF,TGTGCCAGCAGTGACCCTGACGCGGGGCAAGGCAATCAGCCCCAGCATTTT
NA,TRBV19,TRBD1,TRBJ1-1,CASLGQAVRSTEAFF,TGTGCCAGCCTAGGACAGGCAGTACGAAGCACTGAAGCTTTCTTT
once,TRBV25-1,NA,TRBJ1-2,CASSEYGQTNYGYTF,TGTGCCAGCAGTGAATACGGACAGACTAACTATGGCTACACCTTC
NA,TRBV20-1,NA,TRBJ2-7,CSARQVDEQYF,TGCAGTGCTAGACAGGTTGACGAGCAGTACTTC
NA,TRBV6-5,NA,TRBJ2-7,CASSYSIEGEQYF,TGTGCCAGCAGTTACTCTATCGAGGGCGAGCAGTACTTC
NA,TRBV15,TRBD2,TRBJ2-1,CATSRRGATFNEQFF,TGTGCCACCAGCAGGCGGGGGGCCACCTTCAATGAGCAGTTCTTC
NA,TRBV7-2,NA,TRBJ2-3,CASSLGLGSVPQYF,TGTGCCAGCAGCTTAGGGTTAGGGAGCGTACCGCAGTATTTT
NA,TRBV19,NA,TRBJ1-2,CASSIDRGGEPYGYTF,TGTGCCAGTAGTATAGATCGGGGAGGCGAGCCCTATGGCTACACCTTC
NA,TRBV10-3,NA,TRBJ2-7,CAISVAGLSEQYF,TGTGCCATCAGTGTCGCAGGGCTCAGCGAGCAGTACTTC
NA,TRBV20-1,NA,TRBJ2-1,CSAGPRFF,TGCAGTGCCGGTCCCCGGTTCTTC
NA,TRBV5-1,TRBD1,TRBJ2-5,CASSLEGTGETQYF,TGCGCCAGCAGCTTGGAGGGGACAGGAGAGACCCAGTACTTC
NA,TRBV27,NA,TRBJ2-7,CASRRPYPSYEQYF,TGTGCCAGCAGGCGTCCTTACCCCTCCTACGAGCAGTACTTC
NA,TRBV5-1,NA,TRBJ2-7,CASSLAQYIRGEQYF,TGCGCCAGCAGCTTGGCCCAGTATATCCGGGGCGAGCAGTACTTC
NA,TRBV19,NA,TRBJ1-5,CASRSDRFSNQPQHF,TGTGCCAGTAGATCTGACAGGTTTAGCAATCAGCCCCAGCATTTT
NA,TRBV5-6,TRBD2,TRBJ2-2,CASSLPGLGPGELFF,TGTGCCAGCAGCTTGCCGGGACTAGGGCCCGGGGAGCTGTTTTTT
NA,TRBV2,TRBD2,TRBJ2-3,CASRAERGDRTDTQYF,TGTGCCAGCAGGGCAGAGCGGGGGGACCGCACAGATACGCAGTATTTT
NA,TRBV5-1,TRBD2,TRBJ2-7,CASSWTTSGSYEQYF,TGCGCCAGCAGCTGGACGACTAGCGGGTCCTACGAGCAGTACTTC
once,TRBV9,TRBD2,TRBJ2-5,CASSASGGAGVETQYF,TGTGCCAGCAGCGCGAGCGGGGGGGCCGGGGTTGAGACCCAGTACTTC
NA,TRBV7-2,TRBD1,TRBJ2-1,CASSSGQGGYNEQFF,TGTGCCAGCAGCTCGGGACAGGGGGGCTACAATGAGCAGTTCTTC
NA,TRBV9,NA,TRBJ2-7,CASSPASSSYEQYF,TGTGCCAGCAGCCCTGCTAGTAGCTCCTACGAGCAGTACTTC
NA,TRBV27,NA,TRBJ2-3,CASITAASLANPPRTDTQYF,TGTGCCAGCATAACAGCAGCCTCCCTAGCGAATCCACCTAGAACAGATACGCAGTATTTT
NA,TRBV6-5,NA,TRBJ1-2,CASNPGAPGYGYTF,TGTGCCAGCAACCCTGGGGCACCCGGCTATGGCTACACCTTC
few,TRBV2,TRBD1,TRBJ2-7,CASRTGIYEQYF,TGTGCCAGCAGGACAGGGATCTACGAGCAGTACTTC
NA,TRBV13,TRBD2,TRBJ2-1,CASSTRGGALYNEQFF,TGTGCCAGCAGCACGCGCGGGGGGGCACTCTACAATGAGCAGTTCTTC
NA,TRBV29-1,TRBD2,TRBJ2-1,CSVVGRSYNEQFF,TGCAGCGTTGTCGGGAGGTCCTACAATGAGCAGTTCTTC
NA,TRBV6-5,NA,TRBJ1-1,CASGPRTLDTEAFF,TGTGCCAGCGGCCCACGTACCTTGGACACTGAAGCTTTCTTT
NA,TRBV11-2,NA,TRBJ1-1,CASSGGTREAFF,TGTGCCAGCAGCGGAGGGACCCGTGAAGCTTTCTTT
NA,TRBV7-9,NA,TRBJ1-4,CASSPRGGNEKLFF,TGTGCCAGCAGCCCCCGGGGGGGGAATGAAAAACTGTTTTTT
NA,TRBV29-1,NA,TRBJ2-7,CSVEEEGISYEQYF,TGCAGCGTTGAAGAGGAGGGGATCTCCTACGAGCAGTACTTC
NA,TRBV5-6,TRBD1,TRBJ1-3,CASSPRTGGLPGNTIYF,TGTGCCAGCAGCCCACGGACAGGGGGTTTGCCTGGAAACACCATATATTTT
NA,TRBV19,NA,TRBJ2-3,CASRTGIGRTDTQYF,TGTGCCAGTAGAACAGGGATCGGACGCACAGATACGCAGTATTTT
NA,TRBV19,NA,TRBJ1-2,CASTPGPGSGYTF,TGTGCCAGTACCCCGGGCCCGGGGTCTGGCTACACCTTC
few,TRBV2,TRBD1,TRBJ1-4,CASSPDRGGEKLFF,TGTGCCAGCAGTCCAGACAGGGGGGGAGAAAAACTGTTTTTT
few,TRBV30,NA,TRBJ1-1,CAWREQGTEAFF,TGTGCCTGGAGGGAACAGGGAACTGAAGCTTTCTTT
NA,TRBV7-9,TRBD1,TRBJ2-5,CASSRRDREETQYF,TGTGCCAGCAGCCGCCGGGACAGGGAAGAGACCCAGTACTTC
NA,TRBV11-3,TRBD2,TRBJ2-3,CASSLLAGGPDTQYF,TGTGCCAGCAGCCTACTAGCGGGAGGGCCAGATACGCAGTATTTT
NA,TRBV5-1,TRBD1,TRBJ2-6,CASSRGQSSGANVLTF,TGCGCCAGCAGCCGGGGACAGAGCTCTGGGGCCAACGTCCTGACTTTC
NA,TRBV6-5,TRBD1,TRBJ2-1,CASSYSSAGTGGEQFF,TGTGCCAGCAGTTACTCAAGTGCAGGAACAGGGGGTGAGCAGTTCTTC
few,TRBV6-1,NA,TRBJ1-5,CASSGIVYSNQPQHF,TGTGCCAGCAGTGGCATCGTCTATAGCAATCAGCCCCAGCATTTT
NA,TRBV4-1,TRBD2,TRBJ2-3,CASSYGLAGGKLDTQYF,TGCGCCAGCAGCTATGGACTAGCGGGGGGCAAGCTAGATACGCAGTATTTT
NA,TRBV7-6,NA,TRBJ2-7,CASSPRMNYEQYF,TGTGCCAGCAGCCCGCGAATGAATTACGAGCAGTACTTC
NA,TRBV25-1,NA,TRBJ2-7,CASSVSYEQYF,TGTGCCAGCTCGGTCTCCTACGAGCAGTACTTC
NA,TRBV5-1,TRBD1,TRBJ2-7,CASRDRGTYEQYF,TGCGCTAGCCGGGACAGGGGGACCTACGAGCAGTACTTC
NA,TRBV30,NA,TRBJ2-2,CAWSVKRSDTGELFF,TGTGCCTGGAGTGTCAAGCGGTCGGACACCGGGGAGCTGTTTTTT
NA,TRBV5-1,NA,TRBJ1-2,CASSWPPQGYTF,TGCGCCAGCAGCTGGCCCCCGCAAGGCTACACCTTC
NA,TRBV6-5,TRBD1,TRBJ1-4,CASSYSDRGIEKLFF,TGTGCCAGCAGTTACTCGGACAGGGGGATTGAAAAACTGTTTTTT
NA,TRBV27,NA,TRBJ1-6,CASSPGLTTQRSYNSPLHF,TGTGCCAGCAGTCCGGGACTCACGACCCAGCGCTCCTATAATTCACCCCTCCACTTT
NA,TRBV27,NA,TRBJ1-1,CASSLLPQGLDTEAFF,TGTGCCAGCAGTTTACTCCCCCAGGGGTTGGACACTGAAGCTTTCTTT
NA,TRBV6-1,NA,TRBJ1-3,CASSETNFYSGNTIYF,TGTGCCAGCAGTGAGACAAACTTTTACTCTGGAAACACCATATATTTT
NA,TRBV19,NA,TRBJ1-1,CASSGGGAGDLTEAFF,TGTGCCAGTAGTGGCGGGGGTGCAGGGGACTTGACTGAAGCTTTCTTT
once,TRBV2,NA,TRBJ2-1,CASSEVRVKNNEQFF,TGTGCCAGCAGTGAGGTCAGGGTTAAAAACAATGAGCAGTTCTTC
NA,TRBV25-1,TRBD1,TRBJ1-1,CASSVDPGQGNTEAFF,TGTGCCAGCAGTGTAGACCCGGGACAGGGGAACACTGAAGCTTTCTTT
few,TRBV11-2,NA,TRBJ1-1,CASSPGGRGNTEAFF,TGTGCCAGCAGCCCCGGAGGGAGGGGGAACACTGAAGCTTTCTTT
NA,TRBV27,TRBD2,TRBJ2-1,CASSFPGLASNEQFF,TGTGCCAGCAGTTTCCCGGGACTAGCGAGCAATGAGCAGTTCTTC
NA,TRBV2,TRBD1,TRBJ1-1,CASIGTGVTEAFF,TGTGCCAGCATCGGGACAGGGGTGACTGAAGCTTTCTTT
NA,TRBV5-4,NA,TRBJ2-1,CASGPGSSYNEQFF,TGTGCCAGCGGGCCGGGGAGCTCCTACAATGAGCAGTTCTTC